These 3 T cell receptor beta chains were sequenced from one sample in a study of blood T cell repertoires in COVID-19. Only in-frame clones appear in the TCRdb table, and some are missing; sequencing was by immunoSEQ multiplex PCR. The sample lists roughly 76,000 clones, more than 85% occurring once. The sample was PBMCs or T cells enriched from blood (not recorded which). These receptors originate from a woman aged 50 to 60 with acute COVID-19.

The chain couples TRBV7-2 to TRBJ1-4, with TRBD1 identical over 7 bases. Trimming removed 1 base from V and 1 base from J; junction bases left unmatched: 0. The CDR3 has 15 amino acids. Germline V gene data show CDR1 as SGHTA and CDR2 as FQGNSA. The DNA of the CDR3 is TGTGCCAGCAGCTTAGACAGGGGAACTAATGAAAAACTGTTTTTT. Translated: CASSLDRGTNEKLFF.

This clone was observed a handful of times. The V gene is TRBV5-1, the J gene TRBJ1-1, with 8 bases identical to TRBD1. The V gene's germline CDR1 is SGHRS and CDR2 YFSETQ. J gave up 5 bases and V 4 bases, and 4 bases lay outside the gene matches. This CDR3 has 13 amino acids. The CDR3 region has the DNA TGCGCCAGCAGCCAAAGACAGGGGACTGAAGCTTTCTTT. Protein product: CASSQRQGTEAFF.

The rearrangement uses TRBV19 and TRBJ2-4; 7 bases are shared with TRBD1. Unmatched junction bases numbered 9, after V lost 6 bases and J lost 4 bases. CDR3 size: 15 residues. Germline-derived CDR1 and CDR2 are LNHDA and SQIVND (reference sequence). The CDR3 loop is CASSKGAASKNIQYF. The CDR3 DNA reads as TGTGCCAGTAGCAAGGGGGCGGCCTCTAAAAACATTCAGTACTTC.